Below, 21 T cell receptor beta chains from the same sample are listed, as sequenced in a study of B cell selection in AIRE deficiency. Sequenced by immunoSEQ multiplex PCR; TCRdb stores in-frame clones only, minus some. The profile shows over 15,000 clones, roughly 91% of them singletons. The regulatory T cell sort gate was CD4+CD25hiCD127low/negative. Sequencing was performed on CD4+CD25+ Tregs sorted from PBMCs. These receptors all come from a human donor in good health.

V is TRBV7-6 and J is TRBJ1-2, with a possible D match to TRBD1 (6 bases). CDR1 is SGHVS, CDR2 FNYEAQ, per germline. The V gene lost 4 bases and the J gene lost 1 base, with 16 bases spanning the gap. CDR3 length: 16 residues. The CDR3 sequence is CASSSGHPIDNYGYTF. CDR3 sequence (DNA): TGTGCCAGCAGCTCGGGACATCCGATAGATAACTATGGCTACACCTTC.

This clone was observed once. The CDR3 region is CARSFRGTGDDTDTQYF. The CDR3 bases are TGTGCCAGAAGCTTCCGAGGGACAGGGGATGACACAGATACGCAGTATTTT. The V and J genes are TRBV5-3 and TRBJ2-3; 10 nucleotides line up with TRBD1. TRBV5-3 is recorded as an ORF, its role being uncertain. The junction had 8 bases not matched to a gene; V was cut back by 2 bases and J by 2 bases. The CDR3 has 17 residues.

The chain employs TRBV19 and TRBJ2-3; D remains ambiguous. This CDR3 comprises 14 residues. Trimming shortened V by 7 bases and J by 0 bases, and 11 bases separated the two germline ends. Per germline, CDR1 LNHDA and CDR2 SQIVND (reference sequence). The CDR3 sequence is CASNPDGSTDTQYF. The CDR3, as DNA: TGTGCCAGTAATCCCGACGGCAGCACAGATACGCAGTATTTT.

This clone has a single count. CDR3 DNA: TGCGCCAGCAGCTTGGCGGGACAGGGGGAAACCGGGGAGCTGTTTTTT. Translated, it gives CASSLAGQGETGELFF. This chain connects TRBV5-1 to TRBJ2-2; 11 nucleotides match TRBD1. V shed 0 bases, J shed 5 bases, and the junction held 3 bases outside the gene matches. This CDR3 comprises 16 residues. The germline V gene encodes CDR1 SGHRS and CDR2 YFSETQ.

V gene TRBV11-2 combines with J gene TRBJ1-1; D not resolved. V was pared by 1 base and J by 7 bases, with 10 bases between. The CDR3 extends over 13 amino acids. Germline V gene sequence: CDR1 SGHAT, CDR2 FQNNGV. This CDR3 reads CASSLVAPFEAFF. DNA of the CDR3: TGTGCCAGCAGCTTAGTGGCTCCGTTTGAAGCTTTCTTT.

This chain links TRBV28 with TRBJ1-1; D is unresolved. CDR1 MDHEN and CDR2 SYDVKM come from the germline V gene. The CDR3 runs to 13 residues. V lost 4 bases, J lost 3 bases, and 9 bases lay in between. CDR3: CASSSSSYTEAFF. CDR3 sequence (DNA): TGTGCCAGCAGTTCATCCAGTTACACTGAAGCTTTCTTT.

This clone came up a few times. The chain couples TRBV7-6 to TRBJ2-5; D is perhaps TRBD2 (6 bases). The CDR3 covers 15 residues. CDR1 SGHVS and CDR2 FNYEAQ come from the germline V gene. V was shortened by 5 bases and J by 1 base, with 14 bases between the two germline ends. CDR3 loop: CASSPFPGSQETQYF. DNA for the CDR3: TGTGCCAGCAGCCCATTCCCCGGGAGCCAAGAGACCCAGTACTTC.

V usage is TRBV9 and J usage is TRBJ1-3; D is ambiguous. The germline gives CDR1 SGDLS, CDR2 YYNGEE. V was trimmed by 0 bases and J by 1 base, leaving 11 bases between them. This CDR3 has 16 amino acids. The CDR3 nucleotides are TGTGCCAGCAGCGTAGCTACGGGTTTTTCTGGAAACACCATATATTTT. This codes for CASSVATGFSGNTIYF.

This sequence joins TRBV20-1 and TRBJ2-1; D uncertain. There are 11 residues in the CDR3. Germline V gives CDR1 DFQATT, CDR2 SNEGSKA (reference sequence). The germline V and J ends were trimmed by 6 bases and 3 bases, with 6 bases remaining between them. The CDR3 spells CSAPNYNEQFF. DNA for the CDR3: TGCAGTGCCCCTAACTACAATGAGCAGTTCTTC.

CDR3 residues: CASSLRGLTGELFF. CDR3 coding DNA: TGTGCCAGCAGCTTAAGAGGGCTGACCGGGGAGCTGTTTTTT. The genes are TRBV7-6 and TRBJ2-2, with TRBD2 as a possible D gene (5 bases). V gave up 2 bases and J gave up 5 bases, with 9 bases separating them. The V gene's germline CDR1 is SGHVS and CDR2 FNYEAQ. This CDR3 region has 14 residues.

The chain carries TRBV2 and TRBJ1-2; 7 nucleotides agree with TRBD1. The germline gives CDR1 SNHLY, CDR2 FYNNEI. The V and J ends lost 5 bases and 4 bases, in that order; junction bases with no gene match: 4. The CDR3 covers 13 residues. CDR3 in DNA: TGTGCCAGCAGTCCCGGGACAGCCTATGGCTACACCTTC. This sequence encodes CASSPGTAYGYTF.

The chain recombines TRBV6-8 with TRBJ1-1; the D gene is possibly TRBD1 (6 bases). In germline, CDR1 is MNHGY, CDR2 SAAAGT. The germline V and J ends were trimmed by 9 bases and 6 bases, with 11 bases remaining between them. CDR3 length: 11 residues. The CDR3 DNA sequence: TGTGCCAGGGTGGGGGCCCCTGAAGCTTTCTTT. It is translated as CARVGAPEAFF.

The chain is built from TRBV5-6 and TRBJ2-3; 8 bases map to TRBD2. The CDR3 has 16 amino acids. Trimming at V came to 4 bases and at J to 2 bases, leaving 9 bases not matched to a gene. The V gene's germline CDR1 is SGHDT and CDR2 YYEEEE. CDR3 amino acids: CASSPTASGFTDTQYF. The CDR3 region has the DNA TGTGCCAGCAGCCCGACGGCTAGCGGGTTCACAGATACGCAGTATTTT.

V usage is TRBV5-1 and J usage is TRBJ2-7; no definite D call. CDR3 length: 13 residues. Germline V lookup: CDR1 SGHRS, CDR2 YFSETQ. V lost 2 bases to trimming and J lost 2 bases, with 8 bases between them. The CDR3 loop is CASSFYPTYEQYF. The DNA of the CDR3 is TGCGCCAGCAGCTTTTACCCCACCTACGAGCAGTACTTC.

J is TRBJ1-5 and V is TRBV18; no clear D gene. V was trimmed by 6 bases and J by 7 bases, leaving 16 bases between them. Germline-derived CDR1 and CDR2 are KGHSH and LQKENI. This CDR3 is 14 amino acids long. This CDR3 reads CASSLIEREQPQHF. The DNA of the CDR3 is TGTGCCAGCTCGCTAATCGAACGGGAACAGCCCCAGCATTTT.

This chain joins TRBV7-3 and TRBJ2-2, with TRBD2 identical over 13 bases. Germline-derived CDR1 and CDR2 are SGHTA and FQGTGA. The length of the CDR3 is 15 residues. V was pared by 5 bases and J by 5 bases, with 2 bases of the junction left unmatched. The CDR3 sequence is CASSRTSGSTGELFF. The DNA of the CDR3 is TGTGCCAGCAGCCGGACTAGCGGGAGTACCGGGGAGCTGTTTTTT.

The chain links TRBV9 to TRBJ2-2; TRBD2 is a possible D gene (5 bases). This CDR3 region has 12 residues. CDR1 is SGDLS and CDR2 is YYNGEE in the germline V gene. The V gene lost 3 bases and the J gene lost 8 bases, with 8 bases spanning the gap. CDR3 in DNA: TGTGCCAGCAGCGGTCTAGCAGGGGAGCTGTTTTTT. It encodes CASSGLAGELFF.

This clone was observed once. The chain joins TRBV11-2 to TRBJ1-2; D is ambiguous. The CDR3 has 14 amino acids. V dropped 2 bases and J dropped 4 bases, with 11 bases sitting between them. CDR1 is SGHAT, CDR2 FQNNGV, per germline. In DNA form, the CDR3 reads TGTGCCAGCAGCTTAAGAGTTTCGAGCTATGGCTACACCTTC. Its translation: CASSLRVSSYGYTF.

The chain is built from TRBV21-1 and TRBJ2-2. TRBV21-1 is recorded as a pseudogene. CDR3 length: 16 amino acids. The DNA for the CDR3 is TGTGCCAGCAGCACCCGGGACGGAACTAACACCGGGGAGCTGTTTTTT. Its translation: CASSTRDGTNTGELFF.

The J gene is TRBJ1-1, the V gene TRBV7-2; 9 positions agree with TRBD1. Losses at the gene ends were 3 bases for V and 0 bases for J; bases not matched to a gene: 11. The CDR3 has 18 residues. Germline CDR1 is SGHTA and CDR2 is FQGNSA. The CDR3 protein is CASSFRQGVVMMNTEAFF. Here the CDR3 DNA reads TGTGCCAGCAGCTTTCGACAGGGGGTCGTGATGATGAACACTGAAGCTTTCTTT.

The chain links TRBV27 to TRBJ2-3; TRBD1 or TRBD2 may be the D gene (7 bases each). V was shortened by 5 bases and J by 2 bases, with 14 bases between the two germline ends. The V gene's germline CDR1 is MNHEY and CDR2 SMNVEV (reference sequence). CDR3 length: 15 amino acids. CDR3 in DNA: TGTGCCAGCAGTCTCAGGGAGGGGGCCACAGATACGCAGTATTTT. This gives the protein CASSLREGATDTQYF.